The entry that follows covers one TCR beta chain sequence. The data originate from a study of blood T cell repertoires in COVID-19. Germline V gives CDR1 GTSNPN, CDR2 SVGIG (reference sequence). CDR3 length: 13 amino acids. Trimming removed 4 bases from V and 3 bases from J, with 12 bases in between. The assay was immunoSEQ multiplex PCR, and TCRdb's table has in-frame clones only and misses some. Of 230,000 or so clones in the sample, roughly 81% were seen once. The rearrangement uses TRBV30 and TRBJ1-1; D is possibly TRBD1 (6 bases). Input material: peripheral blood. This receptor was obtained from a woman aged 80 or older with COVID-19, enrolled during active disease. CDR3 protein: CAWKGRTDTEAFF. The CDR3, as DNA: TGTGCCTGGAAGGGTAGGACAGACACTGAAGCTTTCTTT.